The entry below gives a single TCR beta chain sequence along with its context. This clonotype was seen at least ten times. The clone's antigen remains unknown. Base qualities are not provided; no much larger clone lies one nucleotide away. These data belong to a study of response to subunit inactivated influenza vaccine (dated by TCRdb to between 2018 and 2020). As for the study more broadly: The study used deep quantitative T cell receptor repertoire profiling to track responses to a trivalent subunit inactivated influenza vaccine.

CDR1 and CDR2, looked up from the germline V gene, are LGHNT and FRNRAP. Trimming takes 6 bases from V and 8 bases from J, and the germline ends sit 17 bases apart. The CDR3 covers 14 residues, taking in both the cysteine and the phenylalanine. The DNA shown is the 42-base CDR3, in frame from base 1. Overall study results and their limits: The authors suggested that each seasonal influenza vaccination may recruit only a limited number of new T cells.

Library method: RT-PCR. The sample was run on an Illumina HiSeq 2500. The raw public reads went through TCRdb reprocessing: fastp at Q25, MiXCR clone calling, in-frame beta chains kept. For every CDR3 protein sequence, its rows merge into one entry that carries the most common genes and DNA. The sample table holds about 700,000 distinct CDR3 sequences, of which around 15% were seen once. Of the sample, 7.5% to 8% falls within the top ten clones. The input for sequencing was PBMCs from blood, taken about 14 days before vaccination. The V and J segments used are TRBV12-5 and TRBJ2-1; the best D guess is TRBD1, with 6 bases matching. This TCR was recovered from a man between 50 and 59 years old who received an inactivated influenza vaccine. Donor details come from another sample of the same person, matched by shared clones. DNA sequence: TGTGCTAGTGGAACCGGGACAATTACCGATGAGCAGTTCTTC. Its product reads: CASGTGTITDEQFF.